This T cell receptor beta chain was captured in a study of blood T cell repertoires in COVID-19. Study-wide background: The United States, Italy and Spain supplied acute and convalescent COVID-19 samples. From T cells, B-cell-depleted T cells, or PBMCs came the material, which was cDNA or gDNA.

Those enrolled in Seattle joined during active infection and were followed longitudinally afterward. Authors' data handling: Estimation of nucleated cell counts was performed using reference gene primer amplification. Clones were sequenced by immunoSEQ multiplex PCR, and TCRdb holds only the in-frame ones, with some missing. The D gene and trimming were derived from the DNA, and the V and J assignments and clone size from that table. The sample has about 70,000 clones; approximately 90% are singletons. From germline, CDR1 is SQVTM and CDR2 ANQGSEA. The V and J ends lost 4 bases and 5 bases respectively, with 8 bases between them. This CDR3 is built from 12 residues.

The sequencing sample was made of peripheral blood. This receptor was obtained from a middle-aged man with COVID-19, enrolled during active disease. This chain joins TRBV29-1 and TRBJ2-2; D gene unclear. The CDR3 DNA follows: TGCAGCGTTGTGCGTCCGACCGGGGAGCTGTTTTTT. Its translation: CSVVRPTGELFF.